These 30 T cell receptor beta chains share one sample of origin, sequenced in a study of beta chain features in type 1 diabetes. Isolated RNA was reverse transcribed in full, so expressed TCRB transcripts were sequenced. Profiling relied on immunoSEQ multiplex PCR, and the TCRdb table lists in-frame clones only, not all of them. Here the sample spans about 150,000 clones, under 9.5% being singletons. Sequencing was carried out using central memory CD4+ T cells from blood. Receptors originate from a man younger than 30 in good health.

In this sample, this clone turned up many times. The rearrangement uses TRBV10-3 and TRBJ1-5; 9 nucleotides match TRBD1. In germline, CDR1 is ENHRY, CDR2 SYGVKD. J lost 5 bases, V lost 3 bases, and 8 bases had no gene match. The CDR3 length is 16 residues. CDR3 residues: CAISDPGQGGYQPQHF. In nucleotides, the CDR3 is TGTGCCATCAGTGACCCGGGACAGGGAGGGTATCAGCCCCAGCATTTT.

This chain links TRBV9 with TRBJ2-5; TRBD2 is a possible D gene (7 bases). The J call could be wrong; TRBJ2-7 is a better fit for the DNA end. Germline lookup yields CDR1 SGDLS and CDR2 YYNGEE. This CDR3 comprises 16 residues. CDR3 in amino acids: CASSVGSLGGQGEQYF. CDR3 sequence (DNA): TGTGCCAGCAGCGTAGGATCATTGGGGGGGCAAGGCGAGCAGTACTTC.

This clone was seen a few times. This rearrangement joins TRBV5-1 to TRBJ1-1, with D uncertain. Trimming pared 0 bases from V and 0 bases from J, leaving 9 bases between. Per germline, CDR1 SGHRS and CDR2 YFSETQ. The CDR3 length is 15 residues. The CDR3 protein is CASSLAPDLNTEAFF. The CDR3 DNA sequence: TGCGCCAGCAGCTTGGCCCCAGATCTGAACACTGAAGCTTTCTTT.

The chain couples TRBV7-2 to TRBJ1-2; possible D gene TRBD1, 5 bases. The CDR3 totals 14 residues. CDR1 and CDR2 from the germline V gene are SGHTA and FQGNSA. V dropped 5 bases and J dropped 2 bases, with 12 bases sitting between them. The CDR3 coding sequence is TGTGCCAGCAGCCCGTTGGGGCAGAACTATGGCTACACCTTC. Its translation: CASSPLGQNYGYTF.

The chain carries TRBV7-8 and TRBJ2-3, with D hard to call. The V and J ends lost 3 bases and 3 bases respectively, with 19 bases between them. The CDR3 has 17 amino acids. Germline CDR1 reads SGHVS; CDR2 reads FQNEAQ. The CDR3 sequence is CASSLLFSGGQTDTQYF. CDR3 coding DNA: TGTGCCAGCAGCTTGTTGTTCTCCGGTGGGCAAACAGATACGCAGTATTTT.

This clone showed up just a few times. The CDR3 here is CASSLETRQSPLHF. The CDR3 region has the DNA TGTGCCAGCAGCTTAGAAACGAGGCAATCACCCCTCCACTTT. The chain employs TRBV7-2 and TRBJ1-6; the D is unclear. The CDR3 spans 14 residues. Germline V lookup: CDR1 SGHTA, CDR2 FQGNSA. Trimming removed 1 base at V and 10 bases at J, with 11 bases between.

This clone was found a few times. The V and J genes are TRBV7-2 and TRBJ1-2, with D possibly TRBD1 on 5 matching bases. Looked up from germline, CDR1 is SGHTA and CDR2 is FQGNSA. CDR3 length: 13 amino acids. V shed 1 base and J shed 8 bases, with 11 bases lying between them. CDR3 in amino acids: CASSLGRGDGYTF. DNA for the CDR3: TGTGCCAGCAGCTTAGGGCGGGGGGACGGCTACACCTTC.

This clone has at least ten counts. This sequence joins TRBV9 and TRBJ2-1; no definite D call. The ends were cut back, 1 base at V and 5 bases at J, with 13 bases in the middle. CDR1 and CDR2 (germline): SGDLS, YYNGEE. There are 15 residues in the CDR3. The CDR3 here is CASSVNSWADNEQFF. The CDR3 DNA reads TGTGCCAGCAGCGTAAATTCATGGGCAGACAATGAGCAGTTCTTC.

This clone turned up a few times. The V gene is TRBV28, the J gene TRBJ1-2, with TRBD1 as a possible D gene (6 bases). The CDR3 covers 14 residues. Germline CDR1 is MDHEN and CDR2 is SYDVKM. V was shortened by 6 bases and J by 4 bases, with 15 bases between the two germline ends. The CDR3 loop reads CASSDQGYSYGYTF. CDR3 DNA sequence: TGTGCCAGCAGCGATCAGGGGTACAGCTATGGCTACACCTTC.

The chain uses TRBV7-2 and TRBJ1-5; the D gene is possibly TRBD1 (5 bases). The CDR3 extends over 15 amino acids. Germline CDR1 and CDR2: SGHTA and FQGNSA. V was pared by 1 base and J by 1 base, with 8 bases between. CDR3 sequence: CASSLDGASNQPQHF. The DNA of the CDR3 is TGTGCCAGCAGCTTAGATGGGGCGAGCAATCAGCCCCAGCATTTT.

In its sample, this clone was seen a few times. Here the CDR3 reads CASSGTSGRTGELFF. The CDR3 nucleotides are TGTGCCAGCAGTGGGACTAGCGGGAGGACCGGGGAGCTGTTTTTT. J is TRBJ2-2 and V is TRBV2; 14 nucleotides line up with TRBD2. This CDR3 has 15 residues. Germline V gives CDR1 SNHLY, CDR2 FYNNEI. V trimming: 4 bases; J trimming: 5 bases; junction bases outside the gene matches: 0.

The rearrangement links TRBV27 to TRBJ1-5; 7 bases map to TRBD1. Germline CDR1 is MNHEY and CDR2 is SMNVEV (reference sequence). J lost 7 bases, V lost 5 bases, and 5 bases had no gene match. This CDR3 has 13 amino acids. CDR3 region: CASSAFRGQPQHF. The CDR3 DNA sequence: TGTGCCAGCAGTGCGTTCAGGGGGCAGCCCCAGCATTTT.

This clone showed up many times. V usage is TRBV30 and J usage is TRBJ1-1; D remains ambiguous. The CDR3 spans 13 residues. V lost 4 bases and J 0 bases, leaving 9 bases between the germline ends. In germline, CDR1 is GTSNPN, CDR2 SVGIG (reference sequence). The CDR3 is CAWMWRVNTEAFF. The DNA of the CDR3 is TGTGCCTGGATGTGGCGGGTGAACACTGAAGCTTTCTTT. Filled out from reference TRBV30 and TRBJ1-1, the complete variable domain reads SQTIHQWPATLVQPVGSPLSLECTVEGTSNPNLYWYRQAAGRGLQLLFYSVGIGQISSEVPQNLSASRPQDRQFILSSKKLLLSDSGFYLCAWMWRVNTEAFFGQGTRLTVV.

The rearrangement uses TRBV5-4 and TRBJ1-3; 7 positions match TRBD1. The CDR3 has 15 residues. Germline-derived CDR1 and CDR2 are SGHNT and YYREEE (reference sequence). V was clipped by 0 bases and J by 0 bases; unmatched bases: 0. In DNA, the CDR3 is TGTGCCAGCAGCTTGGGGACAGGCTCTGGAAACACCATATATTTT. Translated: CASSLGTGSGNTIYF. Filled out from reference TRBV5-4 and TRBJ1-3, the complete variable domain reads ETGVTQSPTHLIKTRGQQVTLRCSSQSGHNTVSWYQQALGQGPQFIFQYYREEENGRGNFPPRFSGLQFPNYSSELNVNALELDDSALYLCASSLGTGSGNTIYFGEGSWLTVV.

This clone was observed a handful of times. The chain uses TRBV7-2 and TRBJ2-1, with D perhaps TRBD2 (6 bases). Per germline, CDR1 SGHTA and CDR2 FQGNSA. The V gene lost 1 base and the J gene lost 3 bases, with 13 bases spanning the gap. This CDR3 comprises 16 residues. The CDR3 loop is CASSLVSGGIYNEQFF. The CDR3 nucleotides read TGTGCCAGCAGCTTAGTGTCAGGCGGGATCTACAATGAGCAGTTCTTC.

This clone was detected ten times or more. The V call is TRBV28, the J call TRBJ2-3, with 7 bases that match TRBD1. This CDR3 contains 17 residues. Germline V lookup: CDR1 MDHEN, CDR2 SYDVKM. V shed 5 bases, J shed 1 base, and the junction held 12 bases outside the gene matches. The DNA of the CDR3 is TGTGCCAGCAGTATCACTCCCTCTACAGGGGGCACAGATACGCAGTATTTT. Translation: CASSITPSTGGTDTQYF.

This clone was observed many times. The genes are TRBV18 and TRBJ2-1, with 7 bases matching TRBD2. The V segment lost 8 bases and the J segment 1 base; nucleotides outside the gene matches: 5. Germline V gene data show CDR1 as KGHSH and CDR2 as LQKENI. The CDR3 contains 14 residues. This CDR3 is CASLSGESYNEQFF. For the CDR3, the DNA is TGTGCCAGCCTCAGCGGGGAGTCCTACAATGAGCAGTTCTTC.

The chain carries TRBV16 and TRBJ2-5; TRBD1 agrees at 11 bases. Germline loops: CDR1 KGHSY, CDR2 FQNENV. Trimming at V came to 4 bases and at J to 5 bases, leaving 9 bases not matched to a gene. CDR3 length: 16 residues. The CDR3 loop reads CASSPMDRGRGETQYF. As DNA, the CDR3 is TGTGCCAGCAGCCCAATGGACAGGGGGCGTGGGGAGACCCAGTACTTC.

Worth noting for this clone: Different DNA sequences within this sample yield the same CDR3. The chain employs TRBV5-4 and TRBJ2-7; a possible D gene is TRBD1 (6 bases). Trimming removed 0 bases from V and 3 bases from J, with 10 bases in between. The CDR3 is 14 amino acids. Per the germline V gene, CDR1 is SGHNT and CDR2 is YYREEE (reference sequence). Here the CDR3 reads CASSLEQGFYEQYF. The CDR3 coding sequence is TGTGCCAGCAGCTTGGAGCAGGGGTTCTACGAGCAGTACTTC.

This clone was found many times. The V and J genes are TRBV30 and TRBJ1-2; a weak D match, TRBD1 (5 bases). Germline-derived CDR1 and CDR2 are GTSNPN and SVGIG (reference sequence). This CDR3 spans 15 amino acids. Trimming took 1 base from V and 1 from J, leaving 13 bases between them. For the CDR3, the DNA is TGTGCCTGGAGTGAAGGACACGGAATTAACTATGGCTACACCTTC. Translating gives CAWSEGHGINYGYTF.

This clone appeared a few times. The DNA for the CDR3 is TGCAGCGCCCGGACTAGCGGGAACTATGAGCAGTTCTTC. This translates into CSARTSGNYEQFF. The chain joins TRBV29-1 to TRBJ2-1; TRBD2 agrees at 12 bases. V trimming: 7 bases; J trimming: 8 bases; junction bases outside the gene matches: 6. The CDR3 sequence is 13 residues long. From germline, CDR1 is SQVTM and CDR2 ANQGSEA.

V is TRBV7-3 and J is TRBJ2-3; TRBD2 matches 9 bases. The CDR3 runs 16 residues. Germline V gene sequence: CDR1 SGHTA, CDR2 FQGTGA. V lost 5 bases, J lost 3 bases, and 9 bases stayed unmatched. CDR3 coding DNA: TGTGCCAGCAGCCCCCCGGGCGGGGGGGCAACAGATACGCAGTATTTT. Its translation: CASSPPGGGATDTQYF.

This chain links TRBV6-5 with TRBJ1-5; D gene ambiguous. CDR3 length: 14 amino acids. Trimming removed 7 bases from V and 1 base from J, with 11 bases in between. Germline V gene data show CDR1 as MNHEY and CDR2 as SVGAGI. DNA of the CDR3: TGTGCCAGCAAGTTAACAGTCAGCAATCAGCCCCAGCATTTT. It encodes CASKLTVSNQPQHF.

The chain uses TRBV5-1 and TRBJ2-1, with TRBD1 identical over 10 bases. Germline trimming cut 4 bases from V and 14 bases from J; bases unmatched to any gene: 9. Germline V lookup: CDR1 SGHRS, CDR2 YFSETQ. The CDR3 covers 13 residues. CDR3 sequence: CASSPTGGAYKFF. DNA of the CDR3: TGCGCCAGCAGCCCGACAGGGGGCGCGTATAAGTTCTTC.

This clone has more than one count but fewer than ten. The chain links TRBV29-1 to TRBJ2-5, with 10 bases matching TRBD2. The CDR3 contains 17 residues. CDR1 is SQVTM and CDR2 is ANQGSEA in the germline V gene. Germline trimming cut 0 bases from V and 1 base from J; bases unmatched to any gene: 8. In DNA, the CDR3 is TGCAGCGTTGAAGATGGGCTAGCGGGAGTAGGCCAAGAGACCCAGTACTTC. It is translated as CSVEDGLAGVGQETQYF.

This clone occurred many times. CDR3 residues: CSVLSGANVLTF. The CDR3 coding sequence is TGCAGCGTCCTATCTGGGGCCAACGTCCTGACTTTC. V is TRBV29-1 and J is TRBJ2-6, with D uncertain. Germline loops: CDR1 SQVTM, CDR2 ANQGSEA. This CDR3 is 12 amino acids long. V gave up 6 bases and J gave up 1 base, with 4 bases separating them.

This clone appeared a few times. The rearrangement uses TRBV28 and TRBJ2-7; 7 bases align to TRBD1. Germline-derived CDR1 and CDR2 are MDHEN and SYDVKM. The ends lost 7 bases at V and 4 bases at J; junction bases unmatched: 7. The CDR3 has 13 amino acids. Here the CDR3 reads CASNQRGRYEQYF. CDR3 DNA: TGTGCCAGCAATCAAAGGGGGCGTTACGAGCAGTACTTC.

This clone turned up a few times. The DNA for the CDR3 is TGTGCCAGCAGTGGACAGAGCAATCAGCCCCAGCATTTT. Amino acids: CASSGQSNQPQHF. The chain recombines TRBV6-1 with TRBJ1-5; D perhaps matches TRBD1 (5 bases). The CDR3 consists of 13 residues. Looked up from germline, CDR1 is MNHNS and CDR2 is SASEGT. Trimming removed 4 bases at V and 1 base at J, with 5 bases between.

V gene TRBV30 combines with J gene TRBJ1-6; D unresolved. CDR3 size: 13 residues. Germline V gene lookup returns CDR1 GTSNPN and CDR2 SVGIG (reference sequence). Trimming stripped 3 bases from V and 6 bases from J, with 9 bases between. The DNA of the CDR3 is TGTGCCTGGAGGGAGGTCTTTAATTCACCCCTCCACTTT. Translated: CAWREVFNSPLHF. The whole variable domain, remainder taken from reference TRBV30 and TRBJ1-6, is SQTIHQWPATLVQPVGSPLSLECTVEGTSNPNLYWYRQAAGRGLQLLFYSVGIGQISSEVPQNLSASRPQDRQFILSSKKLLLSDSGFYLCAWREVFNSPLHFGNGTRLTVT.

The chain joins TRBV5-4 to TRBJ2-5, with D perhaps TRBD1 (5 bases). In germline, CDR1 is SGHNT, CDR2 YYREEE (reference sequence). The CDR3 spans 15 residues. Trimming pared 4 bases from V and 3 bases from J, leaving 16 bases between. CDR3 in amino acids: CASSPSMGQEETQYF. CDR3 DNA: TGTGCCAGCAGCCCGTCGATGGGGCAAGAAGAGACCCAGTACTTC.